The 31 T cell receptor beta chains in this list originate from one sample, sequenced in a study of blood T cell repertoires in COVID-19. Sequencing was performed with immunoSEQ multiplex PCR; in TCRdb, only in-frame clones are kept and a portion is missing. In the table there are 100,000 to 150,000 clones, 83% of which are singletons. Source material: peripheral blood. All receptors come from a man older than 75 with active or convalescent COVID-19.

The chain has TRBV7-2 and TRBJ1-3; D call uncertain. This CDR3 spans 16 amino acids. Germline assignment: CDR1 SGHTA and CDR2 FQGNSA. Trimming shortened V by 4 bases and J by 4 bases, and 17 bases separated the two germline ends. The CDR3 nucleotides read TGTGCCAGCAGCTCCGGGGTCCCTTCTAGCGGAAACACCATATATTTT. As protein: CASSSGVPSSGNTIYF.

The chain recombines TRBV18 with TRBJ2-5; 11 bases fit TRBD2. V was clipped by 2 bases and J by 5 bases; unmatched bases: 10. Germline V gives CDR1 KGHSH, CDR2 LQKENI. This CDR3 is 17 amino acids long. The CDR3 coding sequence is TGTGCCAGCTCACCAAGGAAGGTAGCGGGGGGGCCGGAGACCCAGTACTTC. It yields the protein CASSPRKVAGGPETQYF.

This chain connects TRBV6-5 to TRBJ2-1; 12 bases agree with TRBD2. There are 15 residues in the CDR3. Trimming at V came to 6 bases and at J to 9 bases, leaving 9 bases not matched to a gene. Germline CDR1 is MNHEY and CDR2 is SVGAGI. CDR3 sequence reads: CASRASGGAGSEQFF. The CDR3 DNA sequence: TGTGCCAGCAGGGCTAGCGGGGGGGCCGGTAGTGAGCAGTTCTTC.

This clone was seen once. V gene TRBV3-1 (or the pseudogene TRBV3-2) combines with J gene TRBJ1-2; 10 nucleotides align to TRBD1. The CDR3 covers 12 residues. V was clipped by 4 bases and J by 13 bases; unmatched bases: 6. Germline CDR1 reads LGHDT; CDR2 reads YNNKEL (reference sequence). CDR3 amino acids: CASSPSTGGITF. CDR3 nucleotide sequence: TGTGCCAGCAGCCCTTCGACAGGGGGCATCACCTTC.

This clone was picked up one time. The CDR3 DNA follows: TGTGCCAGCAGCCAATCCTCATACCGGGCTGGAAACACCATATATTTT. It encodes CASSQSSYRAGNTIYF. The genes are TRBV4-2 and TRBJ1-3, with unresolved D. Germline CDR1 LGHNA, CDR2 YNFKEQ. The CDR3 has 16 residues. V was pared by 2 bases and J by 2 bases, with 13 bases between.

The chain has TRBV11-2 and TRBJ1-2; D is ambiguous. Germline CDR1 is SGHAT and CDR2 is FQNNGV. This CDR3 region has 15 residues. Trimming took off 5 bases at V and 0 bases at J, with 13 bases between the two ends. The CDR3 DNA reads TGTGCCAGCAGCCCCCTATTTCTTTCTAACTATGGCTACACCTTC. Translation gives CASSPLFLSNYGYTF.

The chain has TRBV6-6 and TRBJ1-1; 7 positions agree with TRBD1. Germline CDR1 MNHNY, CDR2 SVGAGI (reference sequence). V lost 6 bases, J lost 6 bases, and 13 bases stayed unmatched. The CDR3 has 15 residues. The CDR3, as DNA: TGTGCCAGCAGCGAGCTCACAGGGGTAGACGCTGAAGCTTTCTTT. The encoded protein is CASSELTGVDAEAFF.

The chain links TRBV2 to TRBJ1-2, with unresolved D. This CDR3 is built from 13 residues. V was clipped by 3 bases and J by 4 bases, with 9 bases between them. Germline CDR1 and CDR2: SNHLY and FYNNEI. The CDR3 here is CASSEIGSYGYTF. The CDR3 bases are TGTGCCAGCAGTGAGATAGGGAGCTATGGCTACACCTTC.

This chain uses TRBV6-2 or TRBV6-3 with TRBJ1-3; D is possibly TRBD1 (6 bases). This CDR3 spans 17 amino acids. The germline gives CDR1 MNHEY, CDR2 SVGEGT. The ends were cut back, 5 bases at V and 5 bases at J, with 22 bases in the middle. As DNA, the CDR3 is TGTGCCAGCAGTGACCTTCGGGACCGGGGGGCGAGAAACACCATATATTTT. Amino acid sequence: CASSDLRDRGARNTIYF.

J is TRBJ2-6 and V is TRBV27; possibly TRBD1 for D (6 bases). V lost 5 bases and J 0 bases, leaving 20 bases between the germline ends. CDR3 length equals 19 residues. In germline, CDR1 is MNHEY, CDR2 SMNVEV (reference sequence). The CDR3 DNA follows: TGTGCCAGCAGTGCAAACCAGGGGTGGAGGACCTCTGGGGCCAACGTCCTGACTTTC. It specifies CASSANQGWRTSGANVLTF.

V is TRBV6-5 and J is TRBJ1-3; D unresolved. V was shortened by 0 bases and J by 0 bases, with 9 bases between the two germline ends. The V gene's germline CDR1 is MNHEY and CDR2 SVGAGI. CDR3 length equals 16 residues. The CDR3 is CASSYSSLSSGNTIYF. DNA of the CDR3: TGTGCCAGCAGTTACTCGAGTTTGAGCTCTGGAAACACCATATATTTT.

J is TRBJ2-7 and V is TRBV9, with TRBD1 identical over 9 bases. Trimming cost V 3 bases and J 5 bases; bases outside gene matches: 6. The CDR3 is 14 amino acids. Per germline, CDR1 SGDLS and CDR2 YYNGEE. The CDR3 loop is CASSARTGENEQYF. Here the CDR3 DNA reads TGTGCCAGCAGCGCGCGGACAGGGGAGAACGAGCAGTACTTC.

The gene calls are TRBV7-9 and TRBJ2-6; the match to TRBD1 covers 9 bases. Germline CDR1 is SEHNR and CDR2 is FQNEAQ (reference sequence). This CDR3 spans 17 amino acids. Trimming took 6 bases from V and 0 from J; bases not matched to a gene: 6. CDR3 nucleotide sequence: TGTGCCAGCAGGGGGGGACAGGGATACTCTGGGGCCAACGTCCTGACTTTC. Its protein product is CASRGGQGYSGANVLTF.

The chain employs TRBV7-2 and TRBJ2-1; TRBD2 matches 9 bases. The CDR3 totals 16 residues. Germline V lookup: CDR1 SGHTA, CDR2 FQGNSA. Trimming removed 0 bases from V and 4 bases from J; junction bases left unmatched: 4. The CDR3 coding sequence is TGTGCCAGCAGCTTAGCGGTGACTAGCGGTTACAATGAGCAGTTCTTC. Translated, it gives CASSLAVTSGYNEQFF.

The chain is built from TRBV5-1 and TRBJ1-2; no reliable D call. Trimming pared 3 bases from V and 1 base from J, leaving 10 bases between. CDR1 and CDR2 (germline): SGHRS, YFSETQ. The CDR3 is made up of 14 amino acids. The CDR3 sequence is CASSSAGSNYGYTF. In DNA form, the CDR3 reads TGCGCCAGCAGCTCCGCCGGGAGTAACTATGGCTACACCTTC.

The chain is built from TRBV18 and TRBJ1-1; possibly TRBD1 for D (6 bases). V lost 0 bases and J 5 bases, leaving 10 bases between the germline ends. CDR1 KGHSH and CDR2 LQKENI come from the germline V gene. The CDR3 is 14 amino acids. The DNA of the CDR3 is TGTGCCAGCTCACCACCGGGGGGGCAGACTGAAGCTTTCTTT. Its translation is CASSPPGGQTEAFF.

V is TRBV6-1 and J is TRBJ1-3; D may be TRBD1 (5 bases). The CDR3 consists of 17 residues. V dropped 3 bases and J dropped 0 bases, with 15 bases sitting between them. Looked up from germline, CDR1 is MNHNS and CDR2 is SASEGT. As DNA, the CDR3 is TGTGCCAGCAGTGATGGGGCGCGGCCCTCCTCTGGAAACACCATATATTTT. Encoded protein: CASSDGARPSSGNTIYF.

The chain couples TRBV11-2 to TRBJ1-6; weak D call: TRBD1 (6 bases). The length of the CDR3 is 14 residues. V lost 0 bases and J lost 9, with 9 bases in between. Germline CDR1 is SGHAT and CDR2 is FQNNGV. In nucleotides, the CDR3 is TGTGCCAGCAGCTTAGATACAGGGCTTTCACCCCTCCACTTT. Translated: CASSLDTGLSPLHF. Combining the CDR3 with reference TRBV11-2 and TRBJ1-6 gives the whole variable domain EAGVAQSPRYKIIEKRQSVAFWCNPISGHATLYWYQQILGQGPKLLIQFQNNGVVDDSQLPKDRFSAERLKGVDSTLKIQPAKLEDSAVYLCASSLDTGLSPLHFGNGTRLTVT.

V gene TRBV11-3 combines with J gene TRBJ2-5; 15 bases align to TRBD2. Germline V gives CDR1 SGHNT, CDR2 YENEEA. The CDR3 totals 17 residues. The V segment lost 5 bases and the J segment 1 base; nucleotides outside the gene matches: 5. For the CDR3, the DNA is TGTGCCAGCAGCCCGGGACTAGCGGGGGGCCCCCAAGAGACCCAGTACTTC. Its protein is CASSPGLAGGPQETQYF.

The chain employs TRBV6-5 and TRBJ2-5; TRBD1 agrees at 7 bases. V dropped 5 bases and J dropped 3; count of bases not matched to a gene: 9. Germline assignment: CDR1 MNHEY and CDR2 SVGAGI. This CDR3 has 15 amino acids. CDR3 region: CASSPTGATEETQYF. The CDR3 nucleotides read TGTGCCAGCAGTCCAACAGGGGCAACAGAAGAGACCCAGTACTTC.

The V gene is TRBV5-1, the J gene TRBJ1-1; no firm D call. The CDR3 is 13 residues long. The germline CDR1 and CDR2 sequences are SGHRS and YFSETQ. Trimming took 5 bases from V and 0 from J, leaving 8 bases between them. This CDR3 reads CASRPSVNTEAFF. Here the CDR3 DNA reads TGCGCCAGCAGACCATCGGTGAACACTGAAGCTTTCTTT.

This clone appeared a single time. This rearrangement joins TRBV6-2 or TRBV6-3 to TRBJ1-1, with D possibly being TRBD1 (6 bases). V lost 5 bases and J 4 bases, leaving 11 bases between the germline ends. CDR1 and CDR2 (germline): MNHEY, SVGEGT. The CDR3 covers 13 residues. CDR3 DNA: TGTGCCAGCAGTACTGAAGGGGGCACTGAAGCTTTCTTT. This codes for CASSTEGGTEAFF.

This clone was seen only once. This chain links TRBV5-1 with TRBJ2-3, with unresolved D. The CDR3 is made up of 13 amino acids. Germline values: CDR1 SGHRS, CDR2 YFSETQ. The V gene lost 1 base and the J gene lost 2 bases, with 5 bases spanning the gap. The CDR3 DNA sequence: TGCGCCAGCAGCTTGAGCACCACAGATACGCAGTATTTT. Translating it yields CASSLSTTDTQYF.

There are a few counts of this clone. This chain links TRBV7-3 with TRBJ2-1, with TRBD1 matching over 9 bases. Looked up from germline, CDR1 is SGHTA and CDR2 is FQGTGA. V trimming: 1 base; J trimming: 2 bases; junction bases outside the gene matches: 0. CDR3 length equals 15 residues. CDR3 sequence: CASSLRQGAYNEQFF. Here the CDR3 DNA reads TGTGCCAGCAGCTTAAGACAGGGGGCCTACAATGAGCAGTTCTTC.

The chain joins TRBV7-2 to TRBJ2-7; D perhaps matches TRBD1 (5 bases). Germline V gene sequence: CDR1 SGHTA, CDR2 FQGNSA. The V end was cut by 5 bases, the J end by 3 bases, with 11 bases between. This CDR3 contains 13 residues. The CDR3 spells CASSPGQSYEQYF. The CDR3 bases are TGTGCCAGCAGCCCCGGACAAAGCTACGAGCAGTACTTC.

The CDR3 DNA reads TGCGCCAGCAGTTCTACAGGGAGTAGTTTCTATGGCTACACCTTC. Amino acid sequence: CASSSTGSSFYGYTF. This sequence joins TRBV5-1 and TRBJ1-2; a weak D match, TRBD1 (6 bases). Trimming pared 5 bases from V and 4 bases from J, leaving 18 bases between. Germline CDR1 reads SGHRS; CDR2 reads YFSETQ. The CDR3 runs to 15 residues.

The gene calls are TRBV7-6 and TRBJ2-2, with 10 bases that match TRBD2. Germline CDR1 reads SGHVS; CDR2 reads FNYEAQ. Trimming cost V 5 bases and J 6 bases; bases outside gene matches: 15. The CDR3 is made up of 18 amino acids. CDR3 residues: CASSPDPGGLAKAGELFF. CDR3 nucleotides: TGTGCCAGCAGCCCCGACCCGGGGGGACTAGCGAAGGCCGGGGAGCTGTTTTTT.

This clone appeared once. The chain joins TRBV7-6 to TRBJ2-2, with 8 bases identical to TRBD2. Germline V gives CDR1 SGHVS, CDR2 FNYEAQ. After removal of 6 bases from V and 1 base from J, the junction contained 7 bases not matched to a gene. The CDR3 runs 16 residues. The CDR3 protein is CASRPPGLENTGELFF. The CDR3 DNA follows: TGTGCCAGCAGACCTCCGGGACTAGAGAACACCGGGGAGCTGTTTTTT.

This clone showed up just once. The V call is TRBV7-3, the J call TRBJ2-3, with D perhaps TRBD2 (6 bases). The CDR3 covers 13 residues. The germline gives CDR1 SGHTA, CDR2 FQGTGA. Trimming cost V 8 bases and J 0 bases, with 9 bases left between them. Here the CDR3 reads CASGGGSTDTQYF. Written as DNA, the CDR3 is TGTGCCAGCGGGGGAGGTAGCACAGATACGCAGTATTTT.

The gene calls are TRBV9 and TRBJ2-7; 11 nucleotides match TRBD1. V dropped 4 bases and J dropped 6; count of bases not matched to a gene: 9. Germline CDR1 is SGDLS and CDR2 is YYNGEE. There are 15 residues in the CDR3. Written as DNA, the CDR3 is TGTGCCAGCAGCTATGGTTCCGGGACAGGGGGCGAGCAGTACTTC. Its translation is CASSYGSGTGGEQYF. The full variable domain, its missing parts supplied by reference TRBV9 and TRBJ2-7, is DSGVTQTPKHLITATGQRVTLRCSPRSGDLSVYWYQQSLDQGLQFLIQYYNGEERAKGNILERFSAQQFPDLHSELNLSSLELGDSALYFCASSYGSGTGGEQYFGPGTRLTVT.

The chain combines TRBV11-2 with TRBJ2-3, with a possible D match to TRBD2 (5 bases). Germline CDR1 and CDR2: SGHAT and FQNNGV. The CDR3 loop spans 16 amino acids. V shed 3 bases and J shed 2 bases, with 15 bases lying between them. CDR3 sequence (DNA): TGTGCCAGCAGCTTCGGCGGGTACGCGCCCACAGATACGCAGTATTTT. Translating gives CASSFGGYAPTDTQYF.